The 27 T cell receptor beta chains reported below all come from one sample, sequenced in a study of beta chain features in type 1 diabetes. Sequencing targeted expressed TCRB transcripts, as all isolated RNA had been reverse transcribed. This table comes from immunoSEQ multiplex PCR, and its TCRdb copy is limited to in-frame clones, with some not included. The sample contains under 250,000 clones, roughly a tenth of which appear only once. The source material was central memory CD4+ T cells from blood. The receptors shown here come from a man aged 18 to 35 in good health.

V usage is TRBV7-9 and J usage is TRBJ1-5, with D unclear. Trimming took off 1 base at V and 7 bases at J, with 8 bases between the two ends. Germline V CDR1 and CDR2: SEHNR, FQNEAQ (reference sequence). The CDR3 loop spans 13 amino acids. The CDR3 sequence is CASSLEYRQPQHF. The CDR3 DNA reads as TGTGCCAGCAGCTTAGAATATCGGCAGCCCCAGCATTTT.

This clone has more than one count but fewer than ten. For the CDR3, the DNA is TGCGCCAGCAGCCCCCCGGGAGCCATGACCGGGGATGAGCAGTTCTTC. It is translated as CASSPPGAMTGDEQFF. The chain joins TRBV4-3 to TRBJ2-1, with D tentatively TRBD2 (6 bases). Germline CDR1 is LGHNA and CDR2 is YSLEER. V gave up 4 bases and J gave up 8 bases, with 21 bases separating them. The CDR3 length is 16 residues.

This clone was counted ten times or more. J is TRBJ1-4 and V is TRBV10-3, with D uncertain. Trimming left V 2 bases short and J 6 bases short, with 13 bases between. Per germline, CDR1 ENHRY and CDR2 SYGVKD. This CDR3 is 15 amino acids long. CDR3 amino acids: CAISEVGGSHEKLFF. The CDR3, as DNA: TGTGCCATCAGTGAGGTCGGAGGTTCACATGAAAAACTGTTTTTT.

The chain's CDR3 is CASSTDRVNEQFF. In DNA, the CDR3 is TGTGCCAGCAGCACCGACCGGGTAAATGAGCAGTTCTTC. The chain employs TRBV11-1 and TRBJ2-1; no definite D call. Germline lookup yields CDR1 SGHAT and CDR2 FQDESV (reference sequence). V was pared by 5 bases and J by 7 bases, with 12 bases between. This CDR3 region has 13 residues.

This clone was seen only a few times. As DNA, the CDR3 is TGTGCCAGCAGCCATGGACTAGGCGAGCAGTACTTC. Protein product: CASSHGLGEQYF. This chain joins TRBV4-2 and TRBJ2-7; 7 positions agree with TRBD2. With 3 bases clipped from V and 6 bases from J, the junction kept 2 bases outside the gene matches. Germline values: CDR1 LGHNA, CDR2 YNFKEQ. CDR3 length: 12 amino acids.

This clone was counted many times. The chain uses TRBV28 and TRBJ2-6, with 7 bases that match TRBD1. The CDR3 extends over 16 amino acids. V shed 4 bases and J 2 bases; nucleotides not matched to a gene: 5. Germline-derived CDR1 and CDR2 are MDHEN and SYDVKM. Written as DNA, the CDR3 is TGTGCCAGCAGTTCCCCAGGACAGGCTGGGGCCAACGTCCTGACTTTC. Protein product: CASSSPGQAGANVLTF.

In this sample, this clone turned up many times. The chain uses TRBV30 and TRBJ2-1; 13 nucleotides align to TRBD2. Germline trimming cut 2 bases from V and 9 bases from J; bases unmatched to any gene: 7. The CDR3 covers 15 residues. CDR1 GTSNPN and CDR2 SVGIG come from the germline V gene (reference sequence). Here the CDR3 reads CAWSPLAGGPLEQFF. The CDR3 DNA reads TGTGCCTGGAGTCCACTAGCGGGAGGGCCTCTTGAGCAGTTCTTC.

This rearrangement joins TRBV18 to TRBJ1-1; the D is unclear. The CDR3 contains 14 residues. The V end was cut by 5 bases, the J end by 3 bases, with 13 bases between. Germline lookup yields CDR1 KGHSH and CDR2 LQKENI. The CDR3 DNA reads TGTGCCAGCTCATACCACGTGGACGACACTGAAGCTTTCTTT. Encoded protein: CASSYHVDDTEAFF.

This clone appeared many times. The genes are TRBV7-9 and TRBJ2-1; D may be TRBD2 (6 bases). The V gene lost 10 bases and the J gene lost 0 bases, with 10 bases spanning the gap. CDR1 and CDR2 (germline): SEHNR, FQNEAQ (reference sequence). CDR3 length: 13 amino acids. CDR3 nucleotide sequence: TGTGCCACCCAGGACTACTCCTACAATGAGCAGTTCTTC. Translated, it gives CATQDYSYNEQFF. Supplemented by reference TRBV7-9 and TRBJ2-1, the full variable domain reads DTGVSQNPRHKITKRGQNVTFRCDPISEHNRLYWYRQTLGQGPEFLTYFQNEAQLEKSRLLSDRFSAERPKGSFSTLEIQRTEQGDSAMYLCATQDYSYNEQFFGPGTRLTVL.

The CDR3 sequence is CAIMREPHSTTDTQYF. In DNA, the CDR3 is TGTGCCATCATGCGGGAGCCCCATTCGACCACAGATACGCAGTATTTT. The chain combines TRBV10-3 with TRBJ2-3; 7 bases line up with TRBD2. The V segment lost 7 bases and the J segment 2 bases; nucleotides outside the gene matches: 12. This CDR3 has 16 residues. The V gene's germline CDR1 is ENHRY and CDR2 SYGVKD.

CDR3 loop: CAWSSQGGRMETQYF. The CDR3 DNA reads TGTGCCTGGTCCTCACAGGGTGGGCGGATGGAGACCCAGTACTTC. This chain joins TRBV30 and TRBJ2-5; D is perhaps TRBD1 (6 bases). This CDR3 spans 15 amino acids. With 5 bases removed from V and 5 bases from J, the gap between germline ends came to 21 bases. The V gene's germline CDR1 is GTSNPN and CDR2 SVGIG (reference sequence).

This CDR3 reads CASSQDLFKPTQYF. The CDR3 nucleotides are TGCGCCAGCAGCCAAGATCTCTTTAAGCCGACCCAGTACTTC. The chain employs TRBV4-1 and TRBJ2-5; D is uncertain. Trimming cost V 0 bases and J 7 bases, with 12 bases left between them. Germline V gene data show CDR1 as MGHRA and CDR2 as YSYEKL. The CDR3 runs to 14 residues.

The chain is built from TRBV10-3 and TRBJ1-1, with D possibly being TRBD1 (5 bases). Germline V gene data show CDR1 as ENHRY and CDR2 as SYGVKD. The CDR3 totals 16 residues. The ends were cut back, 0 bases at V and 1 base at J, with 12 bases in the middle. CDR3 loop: CAISESQGGWNTEAFF. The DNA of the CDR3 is TGTGCCATCAGTGAGTCTCAGGGAGGTTGGAACACTGAAGCTTTCTTT.

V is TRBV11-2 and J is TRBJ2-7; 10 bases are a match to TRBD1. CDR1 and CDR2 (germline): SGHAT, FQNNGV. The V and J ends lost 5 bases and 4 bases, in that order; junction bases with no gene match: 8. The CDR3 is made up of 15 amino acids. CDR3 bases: TGTGCCAGCAGCGCCCTTGACAGGGGGCGGTACGAGCAGTACTTC. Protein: CASSALDRGRYEQYF.

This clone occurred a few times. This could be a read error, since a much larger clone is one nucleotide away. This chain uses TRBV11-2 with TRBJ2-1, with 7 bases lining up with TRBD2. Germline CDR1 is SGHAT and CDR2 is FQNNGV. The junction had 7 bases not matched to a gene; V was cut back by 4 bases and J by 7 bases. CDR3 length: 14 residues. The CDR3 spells CASSSPRGGNEQFF. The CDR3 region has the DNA TGTGCCAGCAGCTCCCCTCGGGGAGGGAATGAGCAGTTCTTC.

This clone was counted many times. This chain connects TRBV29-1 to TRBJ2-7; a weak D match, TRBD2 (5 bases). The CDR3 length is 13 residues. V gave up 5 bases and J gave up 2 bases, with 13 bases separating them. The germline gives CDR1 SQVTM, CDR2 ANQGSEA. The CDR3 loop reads CSVRGGLTYEQYF. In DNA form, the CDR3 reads TGCAGCGTTAGAGGCGGGCTGACCTACGAGCAGTACTTC.

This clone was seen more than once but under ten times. The CDR3 sequence is CASSLVPREAFF. DNA of the CDR3: TGTGCCAGCAGTTTGGTCCCCCGAGAAGCTTTCTTT. The J gene is TRBJ1-1, the V gene TRBV28; D gene unclear. The length of the CDR3 is 12 residues. Germline lookup yields CDR1 MDHEN and CDR2 SYDVKM. The germline V and J ends were trimmed by 3 bases and 8 bases, with 10 bases remaining between them.

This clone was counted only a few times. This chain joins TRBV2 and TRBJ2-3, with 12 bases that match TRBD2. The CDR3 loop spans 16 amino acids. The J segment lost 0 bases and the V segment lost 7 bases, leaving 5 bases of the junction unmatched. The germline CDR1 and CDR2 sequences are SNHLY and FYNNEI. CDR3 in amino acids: CASNAGTSGSTDTQYF. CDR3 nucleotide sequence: TGTGCCAGCAACGCCGGGACTAGCGGGAGCACAGATACGCAGTATTTT.

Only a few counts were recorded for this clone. CDR3 bases: TGCAGCGCGTCCCGGACAGGGGGCTACGAGCAGTACTTC. Translation: CSASRTGGYEQYF. The V and J genes are TRBV29-1 and TRBJ2-7; 10 positions match TRBD1. Germline CDR1 reads SQVTM; CDR2 reads ANQGSEA. With 7 bases clipped from V and 3 bases from J, the junction kept 6 bases outside the gene matches. The CDR3 contains 13 residues.

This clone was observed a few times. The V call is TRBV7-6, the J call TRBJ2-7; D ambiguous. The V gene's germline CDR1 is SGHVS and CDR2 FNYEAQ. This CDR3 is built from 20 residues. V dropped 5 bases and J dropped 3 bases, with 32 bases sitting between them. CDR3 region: CASSRKVGVRGSGTDYEQYF. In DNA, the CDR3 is TGTGCCAGCAGCCGTAAGGTCGGAGTACGAGGCAGTGGTACGGACTACGAGCAGTACTTC.

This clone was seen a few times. Written as DNA, the CDR3 is TGTGCCAGTGCAGGGGGGAACATTCAGTACTTC. Its translation is CASAGGNIQYF. The chain combines TRBV19 with TRBJ2-4; D is perhaps TRBD1 (7 bases). With 8 bases removed from V and 7 bases from J, the gap between germline ends came to 9 bases. The CDR3 runs to 11 residues. Germline CDR1 is LNHDA and CDR2 is SQIVND (reference sequence). The full variable domain, rest sourced from reference TRBV19 and TRBJ2-4, is DGGITQSPKYLFRKEGQNVTLSCEQNLNHDAMYWYRQDPGQGLRLIYYSQIVNDFQKGDIAEGYSVSREKKESFPLTVTSAQKNPTAFYLCASAGGNIQYFGAGTRLSVL.

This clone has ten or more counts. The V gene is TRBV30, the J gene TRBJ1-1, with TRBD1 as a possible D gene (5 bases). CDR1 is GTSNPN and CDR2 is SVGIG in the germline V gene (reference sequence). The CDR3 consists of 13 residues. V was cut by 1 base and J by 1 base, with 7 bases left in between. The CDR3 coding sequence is TGTGCCTGGAGTGGACAGCCGAACACTGAAGCTTTCTTT. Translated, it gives CAWSGQPNTEAFF.

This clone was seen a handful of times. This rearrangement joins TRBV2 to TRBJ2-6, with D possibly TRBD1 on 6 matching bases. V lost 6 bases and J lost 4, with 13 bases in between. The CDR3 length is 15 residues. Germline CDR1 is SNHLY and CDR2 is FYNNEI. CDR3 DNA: TGTGCCAGCAGCCCCGGGACAACGGGGGCCAACGTCCTGACTTTC. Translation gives CASSPGTTGANVLTF.

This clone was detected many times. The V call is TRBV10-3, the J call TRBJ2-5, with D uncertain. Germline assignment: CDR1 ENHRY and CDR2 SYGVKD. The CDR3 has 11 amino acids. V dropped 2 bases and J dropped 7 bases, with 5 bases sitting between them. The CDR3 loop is CAISEAATQYF. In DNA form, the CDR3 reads TGTGCCATCAGTGAGGCCGCGACCCAGTACTTC.

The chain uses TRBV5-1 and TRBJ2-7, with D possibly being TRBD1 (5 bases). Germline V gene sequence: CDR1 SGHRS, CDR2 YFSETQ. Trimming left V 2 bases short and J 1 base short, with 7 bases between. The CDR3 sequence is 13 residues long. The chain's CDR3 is CASSFQGSYEQYF. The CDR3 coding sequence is TGCGCCAGCAGCTTTCAGGGATCCTACGAGCAGTACTTC.

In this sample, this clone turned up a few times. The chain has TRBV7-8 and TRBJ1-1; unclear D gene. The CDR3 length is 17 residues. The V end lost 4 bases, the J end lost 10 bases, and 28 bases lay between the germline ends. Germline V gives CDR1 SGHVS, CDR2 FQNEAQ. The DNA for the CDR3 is TGTGCCAGCAGCTCCTCCCAACCTTATCGGGGAAAGGTGGGAGCTTTCTTT. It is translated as CASSSSQPYRGKVGAFF.

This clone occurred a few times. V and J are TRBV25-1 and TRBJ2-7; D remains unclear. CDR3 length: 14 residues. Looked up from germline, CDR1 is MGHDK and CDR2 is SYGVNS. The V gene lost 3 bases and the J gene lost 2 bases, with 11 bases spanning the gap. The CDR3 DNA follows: TGTGCCAGCAGTGACTCCGGCGGAACCTACGAGCAGTACTTC. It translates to CASSDSGGTYEQYF.